These 17 T cell receptor beta chains came from one sample sequenced in a study of regulatory T cells in long-lasting Graves disease. Time point of the sample: newly diagnosed GD, antithyroid drugs for less than 3 months. PBMC RNA served as the TCR library source. Construction of TCR beta libraries relied on iRepertoire HTBI primers and on Arm-PCR targeting CDR3 regions. TCRdb processed the multiplex PCR reads anew with MiXCR; each CDR3 protein has one entry. The sample includes roughly 560,000 distinct CDR3 sequences, roughly 16% of them seen just once. The data also belong to a second study, concerning T cells in Graves' hyperthyroidism and ophthalmopathy.

The specimen was peripheral blood mononuclear cells (PBMCs), collected at new diagnosis, from a patient treated with antithyroid drugs. These receptors all come from a woman aged 40 to 65 with Graves disease.

The table lists this clonotype with many counts. The rearrangement joins TRBV30 to TRBJ1-2; perhaps TRBD1 as D (5 bases). This CDR3 has 12 residues. The germline V and J ends were trimmed by 4 bases and 3 bases, with 9 bases remaining between them. The germline CDR1 and CDR2 sequences are GTSNPN and SVGIG (reference sequence). In DNA, the CDR3 is TGTGCCTGGACGGGGGGTGACTATGGCTACACCTTC. Translated, it gives CAWTGGDYGYTF.

This clonotype occurred a few times. V usage is TRBV4-1 and J usage is TRBJ1-1; TRBD1 is a possible D gene (5 bases). V was clipped by 1 base and J by 6 bases, with 18 bases between them. The germline CDR1 and CDR2 sequences are MGHRA and YSYEKL. The CDR3 consists of 16 residues. Here the CDR3 reads CASSQGWRGSGAEAFF. The CDR3 DNA is TGCGCCAGCAGCCAAGGTTGGCGGGGGAGTGGGGCTGAAGCTTTCTTT.

This clonotype has at least ten counts. V usage is TRBV10-3 and J usage is TRBJ1-2, with 9 bases lining up with TRBD1. Per germline, CDR1 ENHRY and CDR2 SYGVKD. There are 13 residues in the CDR3. The V and J ends lost 10 bases and 4 bases, in that order; junction bases with no gene match: 7. The CDR3 DNA sequence: TGTGCCACCTGGACAGGGGAGGGCTATGGCTACACCTTC. This codes for CATWTGEGYGYTF.

This clonotype has a count of ten or more. The genes are TRBV3-1 and TRBJ1-4; TRBD1 is a possible D gene (6 bases). Trimming stripped 4 bases from V and 8 bases from J, with 20 bases between. This CDR3 is built from 16 residues. Germline V lookup: CDR1 LGHDT, CDR2 YNNKEL (reference sequence). This chain's CDR3 is CASSPRVLRDTEKLFF. Written as DNA, the CDR3 is TGTGCCAGCAGCCCCCGAGTTCTCCGGGACACCGAAAAACTGTTTTTT.

This clonotype was seen repeatedly, ten times or more. The V and J genes are TRBV11-2 and TRBJ1-1; weak D call: TRBD1 (6 bases). Trimming took 6 bases from V and 5 from J, leaving 13 bases between them. The CDR3 has 13 amino acids. The germline V gene has CDR1 SGHAT and CDR2 FQNNGV. The DNA of the CDR3 is TGTGCCAGCAGGCTAACAGGGAGGACTGAAGCTTTCTTT. Translated, it gives CASRLTGRTEAFF.

The chain combines TRBV30 with TRBJ2-2; D remains ambiguous. Per germline, CDR1 GTSNPN and CDR2 SVGIG (reference sequence). Between the trimmed V and J ends, which lost 0 bases and 1 base, there was a span of 6 bases. The CDR3 sequence is 14 residues long. This CDR3 reads CAWSVLGNTGELFF. The CDR3 coding sequence is TGTGCCTGGAGTGTCTTGGGGAACACCGGGGAGCTGTTTTTT.

This clonotype was counted many times. The V and J genes are TRBV2 and TRBJ2-5, with D possibly called TRBD1 or TRBD2 (5 bases each). The CDR3 consists of 14 residues. In germline, CDR1 is SNHLY, CDR2 FYNNEI. Trimming shortened V by 2 bases and J by 2 bases, and 9 bases separated the two germline ends. CDR3 region: CASSEQGRQETQYF. In nucleotides, the CDR3 is TGTGCCAGCAGTGAACAGGGACGACAAGAGACCCAGTACTTC.

The chain's CDR3 is CASRGLAGRSPFF. In nucleotides, the CDR3 is TGTGCCAGCAGGGGACTAGCGGGAAGGAGTCCGTTCTTC. The chain uses TRBV2 and TRBJ2-1, with TRBD2 matching 13 bases. The CDR3 covers 13 residues. The V segment lost 6 bases and the J segment 15 bases; nucleotides outside the gene matches: 8. CDR1 SNHLY and CDR2 FYNNEI come from the germline V gene.

The sample holds a few counts of this clonotype. V usage is TRBV19 and J usage is TRBJ1-5, with D possibly matching TRBD1 (5 bases). CDR1 LNHDA and CDR2 SQIVND come from the germline V gene (reference sequence). CDR3 length equals 15 residues. V lost 11 bases, J lost 7 bases, and 24 bases lay in between. CDR3 coding DNA: TGTGCCGCCACCCCATTGGGGCGCGTTTTACAGCCCCAGCATTTT. Amino acid sequence: CAATPLGRVLQPQHF. Based on the CDR3 plus reference TRBV19 and TRBJ1-5, the full variable domain is DGGITQSPKYLFRKEGQNVTLSCEQNLNHDAMYWYRQDPGQGLRLIYYSQIVNDFQKGDIAEGYSVSREKKESFPLTVTSAQKNPTAFYLCAATPLGRVLQPQHFGDGTRLSIL.

The rearrangement links TRBV10-3 to TRBJ1-5, with D hard to call. Trimming shortened V by 3 bases and J by 4 bases, and 7 bases separated the two germline ends. Germline-derived CDR1 and CDR2 are ENHRY and SYGVKD. This CDR3 is built from 13 residues. The CDR3 is CAISEDNNQPQHF. The CDR3 DNA reads TGTGCCATCAGTGAAGATAATAATCAGCCCCAGCATTTT.

At least ten counts were recorded for this clonotype. The V gene is TRBV10-2, the J gene TRBJ1-2; weak D call: TRBD1 (6 bases). The V gene lost 8 bases and the J gene lost 8 bases, with 18 bases spanning the gap. The CDR3 is 13 amino acids. From germline, CDR1 is WSHSY and CDR2 SAAADI. The CDR3 DNA sequence: TGCGCCAGCCGTAAAAAAAAGGGGGTGGGCTACACCTTC. The encoded protein is CASRKKKGVGYTF.

The chain uses TRBV5-1 and TRBJ2-7; TRBD1 agrees at 9 bases. This CDR3 region has 17 residues. With 0 bases clipped from V and 4 bases from J, the junction kept 11 bases outside the gene matches. The germline V gene has CDR1 SGHRS and CDR2 YFSETQ. CDR3 coding DNA: TGCGCCAGCAGCTTGGTATTCGGACAGGGGTCACCGTACGAGCAGTACTTC. This codes for CASSLVFGQGSPYEQYF.

This clonotype has a handful of counts. The rearrangement joins TRBV15 to TRBJ2-7; no definite D call. Trimming removed 1 base at V and 3 bases at J, with 10 bases between. Germline V CDR1 and CDR2: LNHNV, YYDKDF (reference sequence). The CDR3 contains 14 residues. The CDR3 nucleotides are TGTGCCACCAGCAGAGTGGGCAGGTACTACGAGCAGTACTTC. As protein: CATSRVGRYYEQYF.

For this clonotype: This could be a read error, since a much larger clone is one nucleotide away. J is TRBJ2-1 and V is TRBV10-2; 8 nucleotides line up with TRBD2. Looked up from germline, CDR1 is WSHSY and CDR2 is SAAADI. With V trimmed by 0 bases and J by 10 bases, 8 bases remained unmatched. CDR3 length: 15 residues. In nucleotides, the CDR3 is TGCGCCAGCAGTGAGTCCGGCGGGGGGCTCTACGAGCAGTTCTTC. Protein: CASSESGGGLYEQFF.

The chain couples TRBV28 to TRBJ1-2, with 8 bases that match TRBD1. Germline loops: CDR1 MDHEN, CDR2 SYDVKM. The CDR3 has 16 amino acids. V dropped 3 bases and J dropped 1; count of bases not matched to a gene: 7. The CDR3 nucleotides are TGTGCCAGCAGTTTGGGCGGGACAGGAAGTAACTATGGCTACACCTTC. Encoded protein: CASSLGGTGSNYGYTF.

This clonotype occurred a few times. This sequence joins TRBV6-1 and TRBJ2-7; TRBD2 might be the D (6 bases). This CDR3 is built from 13 residues. Trimming left V 8 bases short and J 3 bases short, with 14 bases between. Germline CDR1 is MNHNS and CDR2 is SASEGT. The CDR3 region is CASGPGRGYEQYF. CDR3 sequence (DNA): TGTGCCAGCGGCCCTGGGCGGGGCTACGAGCAGTACTTC.

The chain employs TRBV6-2 or TRBV6-3 and TRBJ1-2; 8 bases map to TRBD1. Germline CDR1 and CDR2: MNHEY and SVGEGT. After removal of 2 bases from V and 2 bases from J, the junction contained 7 bases not matched to a gene. This CDR3 has 16 residues. The CDR3 region is CASSYELGQANYGYTF. CDR3 DNA: TGTGCCAGCAGTTACGAGCTGGGACAGGCCAACTATGGCTACACCTTC.